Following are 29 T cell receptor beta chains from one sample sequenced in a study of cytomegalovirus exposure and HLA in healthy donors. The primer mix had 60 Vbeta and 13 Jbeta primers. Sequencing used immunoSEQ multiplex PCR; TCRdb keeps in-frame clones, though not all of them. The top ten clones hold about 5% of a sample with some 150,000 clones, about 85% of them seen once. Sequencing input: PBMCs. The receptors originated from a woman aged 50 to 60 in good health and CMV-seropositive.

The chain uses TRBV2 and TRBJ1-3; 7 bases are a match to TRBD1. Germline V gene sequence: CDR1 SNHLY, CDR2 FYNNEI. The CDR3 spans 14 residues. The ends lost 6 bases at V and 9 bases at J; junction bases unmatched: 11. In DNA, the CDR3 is TGTGCCAGCAGCCTCGACAGGGTCGACGCCACCATATATTTT. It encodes CASSLDRVDATIYF.

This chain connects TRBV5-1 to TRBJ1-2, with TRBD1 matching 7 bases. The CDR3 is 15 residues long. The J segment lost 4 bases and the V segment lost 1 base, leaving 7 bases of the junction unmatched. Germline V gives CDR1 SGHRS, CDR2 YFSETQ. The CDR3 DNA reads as TGCGCCAGCAGCTTGCAAGGACAGGCCATCTATGGCTACACCTTC. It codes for CASSLQGQAIYGYTF. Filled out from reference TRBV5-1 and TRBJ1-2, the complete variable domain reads KAGVTQTPRYLIKTRGQQVTLSCSPISGHRSVSWYQQTPGQGLQFLFEYFSETQRNKGNFPGRFSGRQFSNSRSEMNVSTLELGDSALYLCASSLQGQAIYGYTFGSGTRLTVV.

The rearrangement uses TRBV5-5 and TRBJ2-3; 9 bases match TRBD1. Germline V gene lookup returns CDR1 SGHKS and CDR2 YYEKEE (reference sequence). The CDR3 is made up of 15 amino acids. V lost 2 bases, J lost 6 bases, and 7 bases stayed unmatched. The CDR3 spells CASSFLDRGRDTQYF. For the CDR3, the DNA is TGTGCCAGCAGCTTTTTGGACAGGGGACGGGATACGCAGTATTTT.

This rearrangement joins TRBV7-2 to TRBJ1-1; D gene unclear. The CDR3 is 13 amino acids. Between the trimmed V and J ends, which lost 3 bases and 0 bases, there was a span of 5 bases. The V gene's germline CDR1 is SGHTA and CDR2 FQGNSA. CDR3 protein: CASSFQMNTEAFF. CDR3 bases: TGTGCCAGCAGCTTCCAGATGAACACTGAAGCTTTCTTT.

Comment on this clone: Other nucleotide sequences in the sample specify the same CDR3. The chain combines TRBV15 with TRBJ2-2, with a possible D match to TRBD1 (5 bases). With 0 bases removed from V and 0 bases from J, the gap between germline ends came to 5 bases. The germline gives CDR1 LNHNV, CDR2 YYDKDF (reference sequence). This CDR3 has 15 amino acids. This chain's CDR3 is CATSRDRANTGELFF. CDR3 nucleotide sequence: TGTGCCACCAGCAGAGACAGGGCGAACACCGGGGAGCTGTTTTTT.

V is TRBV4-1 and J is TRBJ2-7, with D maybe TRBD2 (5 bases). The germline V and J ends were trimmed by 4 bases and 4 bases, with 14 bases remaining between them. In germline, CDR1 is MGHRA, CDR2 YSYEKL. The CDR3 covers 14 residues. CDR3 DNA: TGCGCCAGCAGCCCCCCCGGGATCCGGTACGAGCAGTACTTC. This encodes CASSPPGIRYEQYF.

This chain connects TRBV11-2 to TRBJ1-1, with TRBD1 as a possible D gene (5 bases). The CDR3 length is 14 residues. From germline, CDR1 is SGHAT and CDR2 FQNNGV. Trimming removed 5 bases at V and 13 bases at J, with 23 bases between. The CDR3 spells CASSEYSPAGYDFF. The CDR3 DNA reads TGTGCCAGCAGCGAATACAGCCCCGCAGGGTATGATTTCTTT.

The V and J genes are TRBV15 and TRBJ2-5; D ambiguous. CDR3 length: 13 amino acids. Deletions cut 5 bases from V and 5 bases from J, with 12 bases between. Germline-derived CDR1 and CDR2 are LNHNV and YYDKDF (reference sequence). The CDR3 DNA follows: TGTGCCACCAGCGCTAGTCTGCGTGAGACCCAGTACTTC. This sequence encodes CATSASLRETQYF.

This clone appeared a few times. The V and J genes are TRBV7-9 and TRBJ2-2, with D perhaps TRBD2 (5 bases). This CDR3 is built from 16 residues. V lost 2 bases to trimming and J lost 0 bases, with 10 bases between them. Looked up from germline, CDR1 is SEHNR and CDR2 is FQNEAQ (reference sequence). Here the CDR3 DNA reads TGTGCCAGCAGCTTATTCGGGGTGTCGAACACCGGGGAGCTGTTTTTT. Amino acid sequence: CASSLFGVSNTGELFF.

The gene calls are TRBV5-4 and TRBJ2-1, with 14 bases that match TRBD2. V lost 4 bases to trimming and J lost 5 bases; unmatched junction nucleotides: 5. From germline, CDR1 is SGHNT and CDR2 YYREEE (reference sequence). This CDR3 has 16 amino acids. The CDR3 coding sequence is TGTGCCAGCAGCCGACGACTAGCGGGAGGGAACAATGAGCAGTTCTTC. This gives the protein CASSRRLAGGNNEQFF. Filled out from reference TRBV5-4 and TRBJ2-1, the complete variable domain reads ETGVTQSPTHLIKTRGQQVTLRCSSQSGHNTVSWYQQALGQGPQFIFQYYREEENGRGNFPPRFSGLQFPNYSSELNVNALELDDSALYLCASSRRLAGGNNEQFFGPGTRLTVL.

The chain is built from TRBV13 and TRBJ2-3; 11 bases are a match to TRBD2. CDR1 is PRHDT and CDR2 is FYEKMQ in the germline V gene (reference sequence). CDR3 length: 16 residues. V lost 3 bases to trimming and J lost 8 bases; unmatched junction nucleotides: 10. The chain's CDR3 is CASSFPLAGGLGTQYF. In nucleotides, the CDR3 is TGTGCCAGCAGCTTCCCCTTAGCGGGGGGGCTGGGTACGCAGTATTTT.

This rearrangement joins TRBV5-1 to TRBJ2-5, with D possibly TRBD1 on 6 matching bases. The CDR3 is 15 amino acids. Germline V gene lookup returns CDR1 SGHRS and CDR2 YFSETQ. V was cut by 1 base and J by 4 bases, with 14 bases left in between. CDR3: CASSLSGALGETQYF. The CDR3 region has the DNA TGCGCCAGCAGCTTGTCAGGGGCATTGGGAGAGACCCAGTACTTC.

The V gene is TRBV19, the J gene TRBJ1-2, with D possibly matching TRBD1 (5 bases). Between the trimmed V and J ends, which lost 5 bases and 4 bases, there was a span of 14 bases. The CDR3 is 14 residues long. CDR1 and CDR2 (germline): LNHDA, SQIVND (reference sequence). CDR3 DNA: TGTGCCAGTAGTCTCGACAGCAAAGCCTATGGCTACACCTTC. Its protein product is CASSLDSKAYGYTF.

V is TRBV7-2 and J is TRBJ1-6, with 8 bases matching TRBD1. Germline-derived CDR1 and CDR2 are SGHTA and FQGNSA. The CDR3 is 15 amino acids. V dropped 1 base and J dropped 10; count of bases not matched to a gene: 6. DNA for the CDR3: TGTGCCAGCAGCTTAGTCAGGGGGCCGGGGTCACCCCTCCACTTT. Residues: CASSLVRGPGSPLHF.

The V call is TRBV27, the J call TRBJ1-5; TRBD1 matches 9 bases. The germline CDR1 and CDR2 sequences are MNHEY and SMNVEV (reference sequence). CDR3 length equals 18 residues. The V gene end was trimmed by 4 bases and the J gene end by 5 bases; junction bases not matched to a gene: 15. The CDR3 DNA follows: TGTGCCAGCAGTTCTAGATTACCGACAGGGGGAAATCATCAGCCCCAGCATTTT. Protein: CASSSRLPTGGNHQPQHF.

Here the CDR3 reads CATASGENYNEQFF. For the CDR3, the DNA is TGTGCCACAGCGAGCGGGGAAAACTACAATGAGCAGTTCTTC. The genes are TRBV15 and TRBJ2-1; 7 nucleotides align to TRBD2. With 9 bases clipped from V and 3 bases from J, the junction kept 8 bases outside the gene matches. Germline V gene sequence: CDR1 LNHNV, CDR2 YYDKDF (reference sequence). The CDR3 loop spans 14 amino acids.

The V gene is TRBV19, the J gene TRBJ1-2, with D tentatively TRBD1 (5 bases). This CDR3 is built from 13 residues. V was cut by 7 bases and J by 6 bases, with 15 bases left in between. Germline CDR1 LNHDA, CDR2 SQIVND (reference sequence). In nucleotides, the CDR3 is TGTGCCAGTAACCCAGGGCTGGTAGATGGCTACACCTTC. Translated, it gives CASNPGLVDGYTF.

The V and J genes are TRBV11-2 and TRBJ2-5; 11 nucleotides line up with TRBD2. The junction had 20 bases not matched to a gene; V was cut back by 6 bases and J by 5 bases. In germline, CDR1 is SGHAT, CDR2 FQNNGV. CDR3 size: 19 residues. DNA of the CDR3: TGTGCCAGCAGTCTAAGTGGGGCTAGCGGGGGGCAAGACGTGGAGACCCAGTACTTC. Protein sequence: CASSLSGASGGQDVETQYF.

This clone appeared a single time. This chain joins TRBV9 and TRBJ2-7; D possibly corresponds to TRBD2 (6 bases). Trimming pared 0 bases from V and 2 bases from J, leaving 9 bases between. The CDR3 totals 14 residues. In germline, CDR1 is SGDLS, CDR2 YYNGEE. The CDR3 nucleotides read TGTGCCAGCAGCGTAGGGGGGGTAGCCTACGAGCAGTACTTC. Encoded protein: CASSVGGVAYEQYF. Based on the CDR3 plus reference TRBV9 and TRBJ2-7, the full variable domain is DSGVTQTPKHLITATGQRVTLRCSPRSGDLSVYWYQQSLDQGLQFLIQYYNGEERAKGNILERFSAQQFPDLHSELNLSSLELGDSALYFCASSVGGVAYEQYFGPGTRLTVT.

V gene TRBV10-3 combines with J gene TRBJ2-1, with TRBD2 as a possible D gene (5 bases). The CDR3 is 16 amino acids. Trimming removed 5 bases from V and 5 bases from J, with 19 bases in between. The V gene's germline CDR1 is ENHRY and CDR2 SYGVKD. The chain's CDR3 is CAISKIHTEADNEQFF. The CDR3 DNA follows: TGTGCCATCAGTAAGATCCACACGGAGGCAGACAATGAGCAGTTCTTC.

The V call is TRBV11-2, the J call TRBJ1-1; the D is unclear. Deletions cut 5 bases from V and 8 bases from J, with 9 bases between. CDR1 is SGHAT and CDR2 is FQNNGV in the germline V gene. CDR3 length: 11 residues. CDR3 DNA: TGTGCCAGCAGCGTAGGTGGCGAAGCTTTCTTT. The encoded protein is CASSVGGEAFF.

CDR3 DNA sequence: TGTGCCAGCTCATTTGCCTTTAAACAGGGGGCAACTGAAGCTTTCTTT. Residues: CASSFAFKQGATEAFF. The chain employs TRBV18 and TRBJ1-1, with 9 bases matching TRBD1. The CDR3 has 16 amino acids. Germline V gene sequence: CDR1 KGHSH, CDR2 LQKENI. The J segment lost 5 bases and the V segment lost 5 bases, leaving 12 bases of the junction unmatched.

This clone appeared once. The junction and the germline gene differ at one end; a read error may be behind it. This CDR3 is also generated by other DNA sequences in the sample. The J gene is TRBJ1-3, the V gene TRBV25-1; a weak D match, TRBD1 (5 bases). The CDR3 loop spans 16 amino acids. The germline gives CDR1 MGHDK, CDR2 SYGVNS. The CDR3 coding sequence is TGTGCCAGAATGGGGGGGGAACAGCGCTCTGGAAACACCATATACTTT. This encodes CARMGGEQRSGNTIYF.

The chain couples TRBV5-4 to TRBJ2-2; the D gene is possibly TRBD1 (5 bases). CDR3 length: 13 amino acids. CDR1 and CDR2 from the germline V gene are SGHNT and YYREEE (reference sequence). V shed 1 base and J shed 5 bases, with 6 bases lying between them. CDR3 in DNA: TGTGCCAGCAGCTTGTCAGGGACCGGGGAGCTGTTTTTT. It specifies CASSLSGTGELFF.

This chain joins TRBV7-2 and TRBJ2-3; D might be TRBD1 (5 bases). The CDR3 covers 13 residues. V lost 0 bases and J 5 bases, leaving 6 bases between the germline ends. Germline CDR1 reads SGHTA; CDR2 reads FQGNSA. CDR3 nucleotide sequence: TGTGCCAGCAGCTTAGCGGGGCTAGATACGCAGTATTTT. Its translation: CASSLAGLDTQYF.

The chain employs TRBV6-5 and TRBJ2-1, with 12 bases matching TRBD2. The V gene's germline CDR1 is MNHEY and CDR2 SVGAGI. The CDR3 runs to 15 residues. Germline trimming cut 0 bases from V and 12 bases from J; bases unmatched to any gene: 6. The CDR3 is CASSYSLAGGQGQFF. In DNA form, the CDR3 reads TGTGCCAGCAGTTACTCGCTAGCGGGGGGGCAGGGGCAGTTCTTC.

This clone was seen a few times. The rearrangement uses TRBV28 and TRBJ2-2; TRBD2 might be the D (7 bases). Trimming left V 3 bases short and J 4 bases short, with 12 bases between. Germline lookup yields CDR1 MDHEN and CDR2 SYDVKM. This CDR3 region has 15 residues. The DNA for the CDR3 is TGTGCCAGCAGTTTCTTGGGAGGGGGCACCGGGGAGCTGTTTTTT. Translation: CASSFLGGGTGELFF.

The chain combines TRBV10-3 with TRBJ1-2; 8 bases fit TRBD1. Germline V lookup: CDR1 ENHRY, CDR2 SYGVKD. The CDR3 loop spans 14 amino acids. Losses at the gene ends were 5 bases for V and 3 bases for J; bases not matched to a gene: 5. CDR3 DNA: TGTGCCATCAGTCCGACAGGGGAGGACTATGGCTACACCTTC. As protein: CAISPTGEDYGYTF.

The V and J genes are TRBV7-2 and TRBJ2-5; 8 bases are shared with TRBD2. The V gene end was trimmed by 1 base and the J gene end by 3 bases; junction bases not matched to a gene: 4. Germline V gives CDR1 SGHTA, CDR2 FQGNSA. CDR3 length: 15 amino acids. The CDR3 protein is CASSLVGGGKETQYF. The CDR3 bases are TGTGCCAGCAGCTTAGTTGGCGGGGGGAAAGAGACCCAGTACTTC.